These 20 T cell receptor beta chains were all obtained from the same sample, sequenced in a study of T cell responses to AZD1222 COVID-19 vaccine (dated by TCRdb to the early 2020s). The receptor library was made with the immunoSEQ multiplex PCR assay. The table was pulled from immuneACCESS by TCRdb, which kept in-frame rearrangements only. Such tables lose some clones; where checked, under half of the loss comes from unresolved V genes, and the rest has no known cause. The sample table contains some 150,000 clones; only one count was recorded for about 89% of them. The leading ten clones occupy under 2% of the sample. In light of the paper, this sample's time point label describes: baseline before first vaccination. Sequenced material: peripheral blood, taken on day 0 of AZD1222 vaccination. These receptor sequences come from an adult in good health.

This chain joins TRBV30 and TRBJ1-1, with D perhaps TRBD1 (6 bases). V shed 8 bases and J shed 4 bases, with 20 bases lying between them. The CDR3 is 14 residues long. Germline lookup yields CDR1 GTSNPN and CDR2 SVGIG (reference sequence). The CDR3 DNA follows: TGTGCCCTCCGGGGGCTAGGGAAGGCCACTGAAGCTTTCTTT. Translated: CALRGLGKATEAFF.

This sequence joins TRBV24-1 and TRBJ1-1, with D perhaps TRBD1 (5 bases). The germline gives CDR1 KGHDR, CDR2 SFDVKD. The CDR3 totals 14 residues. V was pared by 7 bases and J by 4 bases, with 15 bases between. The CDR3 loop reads CATRQGGVSTEAFF. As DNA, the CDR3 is TGTGCCACCAGGCAGGGAGGAGTGAGCACTGAAGCTTTCTTT.

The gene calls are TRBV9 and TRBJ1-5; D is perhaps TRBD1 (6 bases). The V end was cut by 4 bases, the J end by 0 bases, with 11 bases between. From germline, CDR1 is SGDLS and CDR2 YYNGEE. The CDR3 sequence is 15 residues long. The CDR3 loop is CASSPGVYSNQPQHF. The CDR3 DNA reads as TGTGCCAGCAGCCCAGGGGTTTATAGCAATCAGCCCCAGCATTTT.

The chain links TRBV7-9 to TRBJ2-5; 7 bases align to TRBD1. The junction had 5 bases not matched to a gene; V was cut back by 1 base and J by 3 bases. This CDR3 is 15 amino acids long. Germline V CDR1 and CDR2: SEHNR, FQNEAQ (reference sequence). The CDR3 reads CASSLGRDSKETQYF. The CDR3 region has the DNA TGTGCCAGCAGCTTAGGCCGGGACAGTAAAGAGACCCAGTACTTC.

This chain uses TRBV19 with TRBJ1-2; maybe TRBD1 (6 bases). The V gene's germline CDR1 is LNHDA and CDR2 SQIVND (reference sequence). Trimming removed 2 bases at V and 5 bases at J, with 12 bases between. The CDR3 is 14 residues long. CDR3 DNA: TGTGCCAGTAGTATACAGGGGACGACGTATGGCTACACCTTC. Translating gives CASSIQGTTYGYTF.

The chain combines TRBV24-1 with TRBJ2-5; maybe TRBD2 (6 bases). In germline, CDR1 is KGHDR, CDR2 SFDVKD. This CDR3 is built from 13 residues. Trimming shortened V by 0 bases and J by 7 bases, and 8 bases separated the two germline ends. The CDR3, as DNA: TGTGCCACCAGTGATTTGCTCGGGAGGACCCAGTACTTC. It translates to CATSDLLGRTQYF.

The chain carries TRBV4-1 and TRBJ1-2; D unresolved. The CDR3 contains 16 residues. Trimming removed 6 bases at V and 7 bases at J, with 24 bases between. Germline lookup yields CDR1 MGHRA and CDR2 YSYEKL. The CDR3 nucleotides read TGCGCCAGCAGTCTGTCAGCTCCCTCGCAGGTTGGTGGCTACACCTTC. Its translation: CASSLSAPSQVGGYTF.

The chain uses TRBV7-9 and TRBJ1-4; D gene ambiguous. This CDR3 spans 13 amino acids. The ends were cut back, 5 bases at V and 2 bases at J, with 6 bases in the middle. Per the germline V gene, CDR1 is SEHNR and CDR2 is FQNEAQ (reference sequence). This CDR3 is CASSPGTNEKLFF. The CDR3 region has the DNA TGTGCCAGCAGCCCCGGTACTAATGAAAAACTGTTTTTT.

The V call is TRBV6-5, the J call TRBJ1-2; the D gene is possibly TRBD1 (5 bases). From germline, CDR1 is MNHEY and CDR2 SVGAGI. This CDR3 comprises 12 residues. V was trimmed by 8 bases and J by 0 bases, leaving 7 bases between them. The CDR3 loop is CASLGPNYGYTF. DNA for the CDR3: TGTGCCAGCCTGGGGCCTAACTATGGCTACACCTTC.

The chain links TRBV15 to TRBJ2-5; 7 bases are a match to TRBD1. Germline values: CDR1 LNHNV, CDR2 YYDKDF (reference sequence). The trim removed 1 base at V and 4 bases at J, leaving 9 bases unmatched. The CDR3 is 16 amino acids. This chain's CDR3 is CATSRGGGQAGETQYF. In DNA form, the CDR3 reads TGTGCCACCAGCAGAGGTGGTGGACAGGCTGGAGAGACCCAGTACTTC.

CDR3 bases: TGTGCCAGCAGCCAACAACTAGCAAGCGCGAACACCGGGGAGCTGTTTTTT. Its protein is CASSQQLASANTGELFF. The chain joins TRBV4-2 to TRBJ2-2, with D perhaps matching TRBD2 (6 bases). CDR1 is LGHNA, CDR2 YNFKEQ, per germline. V was trimmed by 2 bases and J by 0 bases, leaving 13 bases between them. The CDR3 has 17 amino acids.

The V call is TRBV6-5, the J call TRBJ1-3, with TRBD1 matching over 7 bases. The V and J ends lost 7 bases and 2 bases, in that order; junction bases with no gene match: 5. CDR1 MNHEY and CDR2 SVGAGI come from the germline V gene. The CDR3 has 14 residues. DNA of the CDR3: TGTGCCAGCAAAGTCCAGGGGGCTGGAAACACCATATATTTT. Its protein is CASKVQGAGNTIYF.

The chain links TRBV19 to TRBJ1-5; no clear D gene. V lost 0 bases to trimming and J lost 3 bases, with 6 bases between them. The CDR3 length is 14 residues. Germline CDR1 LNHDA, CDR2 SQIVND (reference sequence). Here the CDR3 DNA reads TGTGCCAGTAGTATAGAAGGAATCAATCAGCCCCAGCATTTT. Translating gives CASSIEGINQPQHF. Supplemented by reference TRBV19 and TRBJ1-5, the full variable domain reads DGGITQSPKYLFRKEGQNVTLSCEQNLNHDAMYWYRQDPGQGLRLIYYSQIVNDFQKGDIAEGYSVSREKKESFPLTVTSAQKNPTAFYLCASSIEGINQPQHFGDGTRLSIL.

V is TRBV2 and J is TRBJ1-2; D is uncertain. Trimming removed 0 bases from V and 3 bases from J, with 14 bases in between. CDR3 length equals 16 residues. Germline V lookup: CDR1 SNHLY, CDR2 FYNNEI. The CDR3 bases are TGTGCCAGCAGTGAAGCAGGCGGGTTCGGGCACTATGGCTACACCTTC. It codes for CASSEAGGFGHYGYTF.

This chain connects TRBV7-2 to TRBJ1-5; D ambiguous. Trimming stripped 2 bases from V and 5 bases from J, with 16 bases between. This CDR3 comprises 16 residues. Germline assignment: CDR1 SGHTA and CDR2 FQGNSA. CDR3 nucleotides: TGTGCCAGCAGCTTACCCCTCACACAAAATGATCAGCCCCAGCATTTT. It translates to CASSLPLTQNDQPQHF.

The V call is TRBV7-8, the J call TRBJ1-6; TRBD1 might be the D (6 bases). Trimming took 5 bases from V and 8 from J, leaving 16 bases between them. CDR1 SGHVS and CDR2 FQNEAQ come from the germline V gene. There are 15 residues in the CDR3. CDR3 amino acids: CASSRKKGGDSPLHF. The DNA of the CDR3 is TGTGCCAGCAGCCGAAAAAAGGGGGGGGATTCACCCCTCCACTTT. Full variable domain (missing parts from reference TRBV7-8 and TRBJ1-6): GAGVSQSPRYKVAKRGQDVALRCDPISGHVSLFWYQQALGQGPEFLTYFQNEAQLDKSGLPSDRFFAERPEGSVSTLKIQRTQQEDSAVYLCASSRKKGGDSPLHFGNGTRLTVT.

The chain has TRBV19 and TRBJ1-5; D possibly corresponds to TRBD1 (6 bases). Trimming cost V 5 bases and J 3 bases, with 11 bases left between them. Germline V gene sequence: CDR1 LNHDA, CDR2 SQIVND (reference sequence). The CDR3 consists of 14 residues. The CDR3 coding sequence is TGTGCCAGTAGTTACGGGGGGGCCAATCAGCCCCAGCATTTT. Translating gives CASSYGGANQPQHF. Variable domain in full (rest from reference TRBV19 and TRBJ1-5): DGGITQSPKYLFRKEGQNVTLSCEQNLNHDAMYWYRQDPGQGLRLIYYSQIVNDFQKGDIAEGYSVSREKKESFPLTVTSAQKNPTAFYLCASSYGGANQPQHFGDGTRLSIL.

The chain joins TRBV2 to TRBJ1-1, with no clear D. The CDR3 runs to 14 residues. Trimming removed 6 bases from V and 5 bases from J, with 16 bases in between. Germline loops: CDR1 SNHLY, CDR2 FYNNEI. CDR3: CASSHAGGGTEAFF. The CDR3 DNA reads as TGTGCCAGCAGCCATGCCGGAGGTGGGACTGAAGCTTTCTTT.

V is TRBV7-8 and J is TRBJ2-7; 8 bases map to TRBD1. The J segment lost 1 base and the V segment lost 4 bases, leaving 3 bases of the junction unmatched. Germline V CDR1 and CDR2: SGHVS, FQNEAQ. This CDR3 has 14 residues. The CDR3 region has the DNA TGTGCCAGCAGCTCCGGACAGGGTTCCTACGAGCAGTACGTC. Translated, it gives CASSSGQGSYEQYV.

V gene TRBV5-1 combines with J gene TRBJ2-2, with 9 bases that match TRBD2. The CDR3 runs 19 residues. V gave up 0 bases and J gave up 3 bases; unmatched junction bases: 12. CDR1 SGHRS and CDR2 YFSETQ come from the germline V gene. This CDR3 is CASSLASFLAGVHTGELFF. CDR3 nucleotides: TGCGCCAGCAGCTTGGCCTCTTTTTTAGCGGGAGTGCACACCGGGGAGCTGTTTTTT.